This T cell receptor beta chain was retrieved from a study of CD8 T cells in Susac syndrome. RNA in amounts of roughly 0.45 to 1 ug was reverse transcribed with random hexamers. The TCR beta CDR3 was amplified by immunoSEQ multiplex PCR across 54 Vbeta, 13 Jbeta. TCRdb ran MiXCR on the immunoSEQ multiplex PCR reads and lists one entry per CDR3 protein. The table has 250,000 to 300,000 distinct CDR3 sequences, 70% to 90% seen once. The V gene's germline CDR1 is LNHDA and CDR2 SQIVND (reference sequence). Deletions cut 6 bases from V and 12 bases from J, with 15 bases between. The CDR3 is 12 amino acids.

The sequence derives from a human donor with multiple sclerosis. The sample was CD8+ T cells from PBMCs. The chain is built from TRBV19 and TRBJ1-5; D unresolved. In DNA, the CDR3 is TGTGCCAGTAGCACCTTGAACTTGGGCCAGCATTTT. Residues: CASSTLNLGQHF.